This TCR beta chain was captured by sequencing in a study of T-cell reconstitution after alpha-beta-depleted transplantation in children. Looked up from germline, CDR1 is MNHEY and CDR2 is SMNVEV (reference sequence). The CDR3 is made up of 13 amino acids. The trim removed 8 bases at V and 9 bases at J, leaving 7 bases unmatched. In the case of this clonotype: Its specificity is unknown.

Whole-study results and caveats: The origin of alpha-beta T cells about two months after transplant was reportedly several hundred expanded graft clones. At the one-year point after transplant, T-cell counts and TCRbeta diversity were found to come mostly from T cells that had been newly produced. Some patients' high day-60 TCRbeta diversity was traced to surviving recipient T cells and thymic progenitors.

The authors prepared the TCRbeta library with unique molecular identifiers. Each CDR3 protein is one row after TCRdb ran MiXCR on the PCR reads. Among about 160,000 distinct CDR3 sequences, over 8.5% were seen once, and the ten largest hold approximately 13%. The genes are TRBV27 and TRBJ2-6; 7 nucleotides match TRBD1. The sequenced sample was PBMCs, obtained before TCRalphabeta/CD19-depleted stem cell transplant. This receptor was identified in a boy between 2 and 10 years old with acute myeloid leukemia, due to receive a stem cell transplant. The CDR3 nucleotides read TGTGCCAGCTCCAACAGGGGTGTCAACGTCCTGACTTTC. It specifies CASSNRGVNVLTF.